This T cell receptor (beta chain) was sequenced in a study of Ad26.COV2.S vaccination and SARS-CoV-2 variants. Looking at the study overall: Ad26.COV2.S was injected intramuscularly once or twice, 56 days apart. Study observations and caveats: Spike-specific responses of CD8+ and CD4+ T cells were reported to display substantial breadth after vaccination.

Germline V lookup: CDR1 SEHNR, CDR2 FQNEAQ (reference sequence). V gave up 5 bases and J gave up 2 bases, with 10 bases separating them. This CDR3 has 13 residues. As to treatment: around 19 received Ad26.COV2.S at low or high dose, single or two shots; about 5 received placebo; per-sample allocation not given. Sampling occurred on day 63 after the first vaccine or placebo injection. The sample came from a Boston adult aged 18-55 years. In the case of this clone: Its antigen is as yet unknown.

Measured with immunoSEQ multiplex PCR; TCRdb has only the in-frame clones, and not every one. This table holds about 320,000 clones, 85% found once. This sequence originates from a person aged 18-65 years who received the Ad26.COV2.S COVID-19 vaccine or a placebo. The specimen comprised peripheral blood, sampled in a trial of Ad26.COV2.S vaccine versus placebo. This sequence joins TRBV7-9 and TRBJ2-7; perhaps TRBD2 as D (5 bases). In nucleotides, the CDR3 is TGTGCCAGCAGCCGCTCCGGGGCCTACGAGCAGTACTTC. It yields the protein CASSRSGAYEQYF.